The T cell receptor beta chain described here comes from a study of blood T cell repertoires in COVID-19. Study-wide context: There were acute and convalescent COVID-19 samples, and they came from the United States, Italy and Spain. The analysed material was cDNA or gDNA that came from T cells, B-cell-depleted T cells, or PBMCs.

The germline V gene encodes CDR1 LGHDT and CDR2 YNNKEL (reference sequence). The V and J ends lost 3 bases and 0 bases, in that order; junction bases with no gene match: 11. The length of the CDR3 is 18 residues. Authors' methods: The authors estimated nucleated cell counts from reference gene primer amplification. Repertoires were generated with immunoSEQ multiplex PCR, while TCRdb's copy carries only in-frame clones and drops some. V and J calls and clone size are copied from that table; D and trimming were computed from the DNA. The table lists about 290,000 clones, about nine tenths of them singletons.

The source material was peripheral blood. This receptor was identified in a woman between 40 and 50 years old who had recovered from COVID-19. The V and J genes are TRBV3-1 (or the pseudogene TRBV3-2) and TRBJ2-3; 8 nucleotides match TRBD2. CDR3 coding DNA: TGTGCCAGCAGCCAGGGACCCACTAGCGGCCCTAGCACAGATACGCAGTATTTT. Translated, it gives CASSQGPTSGPSTDTQYF.